What follows describes a single T cell receptor (beta chain). This clonotype has a count of ten or more. Its antigen has not been determined. Base qualities are not at hand, and no much larger clone is one base apart. The sample is drawn from a study of human T cells and chemical hapten exposure (dated by TCRdb to the early 2020s). Context from the whole study: For sensitization, 2% DPC in acetone was applied to a roughly 2 cm by roughly 2 cm area of upper inner arm skin. Patients additionally received weekly therapeutic DPC doses to the scalp throughout the roughly 24-week study period. Patch testing on the upper back used Finn chambers containing 0.01% DPC, with scoring done after 6 days according to International Contact Dermatitis Research Group standards. The patient cohort, mostly female, included alopecia areata with under or over 50% scalp involvement, alopecia totalis and alopecia universalis. Libraries were pooled for sequencing, and per-sample TCR yields varied mainly because of small differences in library volumes within the pool. The study tracked peripheral blood TCR repertoire changes in vivo during primary and secondary sensitization to the hapten diphenylcyclopropenone (DPC) in alopecia patients. Blood was sampled from patients pre-sensitization (week 0) and at 2, 6 and about 24 weeks after DPC sensitization. Twenty-nine alopecia patients provided blood for TCR sequencing at one to four time points (pre-sensitization, 2, 6 and 24 weeks).

The library was produced with RACE. TCRdb lists the instrument as NextSeq 500. During library preparation, unique molecular identifiers were attached to individual cDNA molecules so that TCRs could be counted quantitatively and reproducibly. Each blood RNA sample was used to sequence both TCR alpha and TCR beta chains. On the study's bioinformatics: The median number of TCRs per sample was some 100,000, ranging from about 23,224 to 750,000. V, J and CDR3 annotation of the TCR reads was performed with the Decombinator software suite. For the PS versus PT1 abundance plots, all samples were subsampled to the same number of TCRs (28,000). TCRs were defined as expanded if absent before sensitization and observed at least eight times at the 2-week time point. The raw public reads went through TCRdb reprocessing: fastp at Q25, MiXCR clone calling, in-frame beta chains kept. Identical CDR3 protein sequences are pooled into one entry, listed with their most common genes and DNA. TCRdb assigned the V and J calls; the authors' analysis was not used. Within this sample are 300,000 to 450,000 distinct CDR3 sequences, with 5.1% of them counted one time only. Just over 2.5% of the sample belongs to the ten largest clones.

General findings and caveats noted by the study authors: After repeated subsampling, changes were observed in the strength of the expansion versus patch-test correlation and in the threshold at which the correlation became significant. Patch test score was positively correlated with the number of PT1 expanded TCRs, with significance at thresholds 8, 16 and 32 but not at 4. Significantly more large CDR3 similarity clusters were formed by expanded TCRs than by pre-sensitization or healthy control sets, consistent with antigen-driven responses. Because every patient had alopecia, a presumed autoimmune disease, the patients' immune response might differ from that of healthy individuals. DPC sensitization did not change how many TCRs were above 1 in 1000 frequency, and no evidence was found of alterations in global repertoire structure.

According to the study, the label for this sample's time point signals: pre-sensitization, week 0. The treatment or condition label on this specimen signifies: therapeutic diphenylcyclopropenone sensitization with weekly scalp DPC. At each patch-test visit, blood was drawn before the patch test was applied. Patients were considered eligible if aged 18 to 70, diagnosed with alopecia and deemed suitable for DPC therapy, and patients were excluded if pregnant. Total RNA was extracted from unfractionated whole blood that had been collected in Tempus Blood RNA tubes. From its cysteine to its phenylalanine, the CDR3 spans 14 amino acids. Only the CDR3 DNA is retained, 42 bases long and in frame from the first base. Looking up the germline V gene yields CDR1 ENHRY and CDR2 SYGVKD. Trimming at the junction amounts to 11 bases on V and 0 bases on J, and the germline ends lie 16 bases apart.

This sequence originates from a woman aged 45-65 years with alopecia areata. Some clones in this sample may be carry-over from other donors' samples. The rearrangement combines TRBV10-3 with TRBJ2-5; TRBD2 is a possible D gene, resting on 6 matching bases. Here the sequenced sample was whole blood, taken in connection with sensitization to the hapten diphenylcyclopropenone (DPC). The bases are TGTGCCGTCGGAGGGGTTGGGGACCAAGAGACCCAGTACTTC. This is translated as CAVGGVGDQETQYF.